These 8 T cell receptor beta chains originate from one sample sequenced in a study of shared clonotypes between healthy human individuals. Clones were read by immunoSEQ multiplex PCR, and TCRdb kept only the in-frame ones, dropping some. The sample has over 400,000 clones, about 96% seen once; the top ten hold 0.064%. The specimen was naive CD4+ T cells sorted from blood. Subset given: CD45RA+ positively selected. The source is a woman between 25 and 40 years old in good health.

This chain links TRBV28 with TRBJ1-2; maybe TRBD1 (6 bases). V lost 6 bases and J lost 4, with 12 bases in between. The CDR3 is 13 amino acids. Germline CDR1 and CDR2: MDHEN and SYDVKM. CDR3 amino acids: CASRSTGLYGYTF. CDR3 bases: TGTGCCAGCAGATCAACAGGGCTCTATGGCTACACCTTC.

The chain joins TRBV28 to TRBJ1-2; possibly TRBD1 for D (5 bases). V was shortened by 7 bases and J by 2 bases, with 14 bases between the two germline ends. Per germline, CDR1 MDHEN and CDR2 SYDVKM. The CDR3 loop spans 14 amino acids. The DNA for the CDR3 is TGTGCCAGCAACAACGGCCAGGGCAACTATGGCTACACCTTC. Its protein is CASNNGQGNYGYTF.

The chain is built from TRBV6-1 and TRBJ2-7; D may be TRBD1 (5 bases). Trimming stripped 1 base from V and 4 bases from J, with 11 bases between. The CDR3 runs to 14 residues. Germline CDR1 reads MNHNS; CDR2 reads SASEGT. As DNA, the CDR3 is TGTGCCAGCAGTGAAGGAAGGGGTTGGTACGAGCAGTACTTC. Translation gives CASSEGRGWYEQYF.

The chain employs TRBV28 and TRBJ2-5, with 8 bases aligning to TRBD2. J was trimmed by 4 bases and V by 5 bases; bases with no gene match: 18. The CDR3 is 18 residues long. Germline CDR1 MDHEN, CDR2 SYDVKM. The CDR3 sequence: CASSPLAGTPPGPETQYF. The CDR3 DNA is TGTGCCAGCAGTCCCCTAGCGGGTACCCCCCCCGGCCCAGAGACCCAGTACTTC.

This sequence joins TRBV13 and TRBJ2-7, with no clear D. This CDR3 has 12 amino acids. Trimming cost V 8 bases and J 6 bases, with 14 bases left between them. Germline loops: CDR1 PRHDT, CDR2 FYEKMQ (reference sequence). The CDR3 region has the DNA TGTGCCAGCCATGGCGGCGGTGGCGAGCAGTACTTC. Its translation is CASHGGGGEQYF. The full variable domain, its missing parts supplied by reference TRBV13 and TRBJ2-7, is AAGVIQSPRHLIKEKRETATLKCYPIPRHDTVYWYQQGPGQDPQFLISFYEKMQSDKGSIPDRFSAQQFSDYHSELNMSSLELGDSALYFCASHGGGGEQYFGPGTRLTVT.

The V and J genes are TRBV28 and TRBJ2-1; 11 positions agree with TRBD2. With 5 bases clipped from V and 4 bases from J, the junction kept 13 bases outside the gene matches. The germline V gene encodes CDR1 MDHEN and CDR2 SYDVKM. The CDR3 spans 18 residues. CDR3 DNA: TGTGCCAGCAGTCCACAACCCTTAGCGGGAGGGGGGTACAATGAGCAGTTCTTC. Its translation: CASSPQPLAGGGYNEQFF.

This clone was seen only once. CDR3: CASSNGGSGRWNEQYF. CDR3 in DNA: TGTGCCAGCAGCAATGGGGGGAGCGGTCGATGGAACGAGCAGTACTTC. This chain joins TRBV5-4 and TRBJ2-7; D is perhaps TRBD2 (6 bases). The CDR3 is 16 residues long. CDR1 is SGHNT and CDR2 is YYREEE in the germline V gene (reference sequence). V dropped 4 bases and J dropped 5 bases, with 22 bases sitting between them.

The V gene is TRBV2, the J gene TRBJ1-2, with D perhaps matching TRBD1 (6 bases). Germline V gives CDR1 SNHLY, CDR2 FYNNEI. The V and J ends lost 9 bases and 0 bases respectively, with 11 bases between them. The CDR3 consists of 13 residues. The DNA of the CDR3 is TGTGCCAGTAAACAGGGTGCTAACTATGGCTACACCTTC. Residues: CASKQGANYGYTF.